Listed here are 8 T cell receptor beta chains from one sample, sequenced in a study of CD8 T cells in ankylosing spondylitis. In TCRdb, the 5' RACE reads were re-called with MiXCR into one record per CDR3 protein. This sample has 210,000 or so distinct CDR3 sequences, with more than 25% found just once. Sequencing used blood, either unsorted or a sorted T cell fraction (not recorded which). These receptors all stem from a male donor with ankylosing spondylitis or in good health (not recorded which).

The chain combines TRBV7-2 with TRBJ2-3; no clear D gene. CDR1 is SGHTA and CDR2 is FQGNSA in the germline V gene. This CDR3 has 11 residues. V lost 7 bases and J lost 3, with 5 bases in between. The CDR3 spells CASKKTDTQYF. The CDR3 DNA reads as TGTGCCAGCAAGAAGACAGATACGCAGTATTTT.

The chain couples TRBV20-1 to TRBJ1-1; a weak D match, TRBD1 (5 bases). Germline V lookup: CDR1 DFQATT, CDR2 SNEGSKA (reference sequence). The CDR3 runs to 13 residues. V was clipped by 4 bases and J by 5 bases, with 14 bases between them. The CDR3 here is CSATPGQRTEAFF. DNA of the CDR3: TGCAGTGCTACTCCAGGGCAGCGGACTGAAGCTTTCTTT.

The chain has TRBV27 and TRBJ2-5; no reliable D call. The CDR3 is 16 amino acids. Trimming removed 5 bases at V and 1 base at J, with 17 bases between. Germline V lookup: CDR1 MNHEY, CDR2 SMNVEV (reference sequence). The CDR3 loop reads CASSPRGRPAQETQYF. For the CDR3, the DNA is TGTGCCAGCAGTCCCCGTGGCAGACCAGCCCAAGAGACCCAGTACTTC.

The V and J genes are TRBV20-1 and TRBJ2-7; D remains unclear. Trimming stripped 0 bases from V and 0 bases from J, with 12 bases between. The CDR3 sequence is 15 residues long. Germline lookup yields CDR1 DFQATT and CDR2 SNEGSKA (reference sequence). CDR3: CSARDRTWSSYEQYF. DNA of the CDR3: TGCAGTGCTAGAGATCGGACGTGGAGCTCCTACGAGCAGTACTTC.

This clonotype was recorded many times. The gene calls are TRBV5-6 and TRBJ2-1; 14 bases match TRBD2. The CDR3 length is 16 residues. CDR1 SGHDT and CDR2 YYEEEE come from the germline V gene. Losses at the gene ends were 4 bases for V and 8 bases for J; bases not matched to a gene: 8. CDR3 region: CASSTGLAGVSYEQFF. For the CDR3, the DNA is TGTGCCAGCAGCACGGGACTAGCGGGAGTTAGCTATGAGCAGTTCTTC.

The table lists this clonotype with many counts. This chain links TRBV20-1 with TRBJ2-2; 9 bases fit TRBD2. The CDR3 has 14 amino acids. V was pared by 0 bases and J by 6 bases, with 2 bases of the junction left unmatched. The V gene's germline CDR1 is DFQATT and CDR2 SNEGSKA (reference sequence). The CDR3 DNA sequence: TGCAGTGCTAGAGAAATAGCGGGAGCCGGGGAGCTGTTTTTT. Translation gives CSAREIAGAGELFF.

In DNA, the CDR3 is TGCAGTGCTGGGGGACAGGGGAACACTGAAGCTTTCTTT. The encoded protein is CSAGGQGNTEAFF. The J gene is TRBJ1-1, the V gene TRBV20-1; 9 nucleotides agree with TRBD1. The length of the CDR3 is 13 residues. Germline V gives CDR1 DFQATT, CDR2 SNEGSKA (reference sequence). V dropped 5 bases and J dropped 1; count of bases not matched to a gene: 2.

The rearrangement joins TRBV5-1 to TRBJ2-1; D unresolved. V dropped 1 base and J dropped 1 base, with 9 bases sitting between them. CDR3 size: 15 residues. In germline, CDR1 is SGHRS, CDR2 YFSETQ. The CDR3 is CASSLIVGSYNEQFF. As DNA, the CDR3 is TGCGCCAGCAGCTTGATAGTGGGATCCTACAATGAGCAGTTCTTC.